Listed below are T cell receptor beta chains from one sample, sequenced in a study of PD-1 blockade in classical Hodgkin lymphoma. Profiling relied on immunoSEQ multiplex PCR, and the TCRdb table lists in-frame clones only, not all of them. The sample consists of tens of thousands of clones, around 93% of them appearing once. The source was peripheral blood mononuclear cells (PBMCs), collected at baseline. These receptors came from a human donor with classical Hodgkin lymphoma. CDR3s leave out the opening cysteine and the closing phenylalanine or tryptophan.

length	V	J	CDR3
16	TRBV9	TRBJ2-5	ASSSYGVAGINQETQY
12	TRBV5-1	TRBJ1-3	ASSLKGGGNTIY
20	TRBV4-1	TRBJ2-2	ASSQDPRQSPSGRRYTGELF
11	TRBV29-1	TRBJ1-3	SVVFGGGNTIY
12	TRBV19	TRBJ2-3	ASSILTRTDTQY
13	TRBV6-6	TRBJ1-1	ASSYEGHRGTEAF
13	TRBV16	TRBJ2-1	ASSQSWESYNEQF
13	TRBV5-1	TRBJ2-3	ASSHNSGGTDTQY
13	TRBV4-2	TRBJ2-1	ASSQERGTSNEQF
13	TRBV9	TRBJ2-3	ASSVVGWFTDTQY
14	TRBV30	TRBJ2-7	AWSIGTAGSPYEQY
9	TRBV6-6	TRBJ2-7	ASETGAEQY
9	TRBV28	TRBJ1-1	ASLGVSEAF
12	TRBV6-1	TRBJ1-6	ASSEVVYNSPLH
10	TRBV19	TRBJ2-2	ASNTIPGELF
10	TRBV15	TRBJ2-3	ATSRALDTQY
14	TRBV5-8	TRBJ1-1	ASSLETGAENTEAF
13	TRBV6-5	TRBJ2-5	ASSYATGIEETQY
14	TRBV4-1	TRBJ2-1	ASSPTGLAENYEQF
14	TRBV6-4	TRBJ2-3	ASSERLRTVKDTQY
14	TRBV15	TRBJ2-6	ATSWDRGSGANVLT
13	TRBV5-1	TRBJ1-1	AGRGDSFSFMGAF
13	TRBV14	TRBJ2-2	ASSQVTGNTGELF
11	TRBV27	TRBJ1-5	ASSFRPREPQH
10	TRBV6-5	TRBJ1-1	ASSSLGTEAF
11	TRBV29-1	TRBJ1-1	SVRRDLNTEAF
12	TRBV10-1	TRBJ2-2	ASNGRVDTGELF
10	TRBV2	TRBJ2-3	ASTGRADTQY